The 14 T cell receptor beta chains below were found in one sample sequenced in a study of blood T cells in healthy people across ages. A second PCR of about 6 to 12 cycles used a sample-barcoded 5' primer and a J-beta primer mix. Each CDR3 protein gets one entry after TCRdb re-called the 5' RACE reads with MiXCR. The table records fewer than 2 million distinct CDR3 sequences, more than 35% of them present only once. Sequenced: blood. Every receptor here comes from a human donor in good health.

The chain employs TRBV7-2 and TRBJ2-2; D might be TRBD2 (7 bases). The CDR3 covers 18 residues. The germline gives CDR1 SGHTA, CDR2 FQGNSA. The V end lost 2 bases, the J end lost 6 bases, and 22 bases lay between the germline ends. The CDR3 coding sequence is TGTGCCAGCAGCTTAATTCCACCGACGGGGGGCCAATCCGGGGAGCTGTTTTTT. Amino acid sequence: CASSLIPPTGGQSGELFF.

This clonotype was seen more than once but under ten times. The chain combines TRBV12-3 or TRBV12-4 with TRBJ2-5, with a tentative D call TRBD2 (5 bases). There are 15 residues in the CDR3. V lost 2 bases to trimming and J lost 11 bases, with 21 bases between them. CDR3 nucleotides: TGTGCCAGCAGTTTAATGCGGCTAGCCATGGGAGAGCAGTACTTC. The encoded protein is CASSLMRLAMGEQYF.

This clonotype was detected a few times. This sequence joins TRBV7-8 and TRBJ2-5; no clear D gene. The CDR3 totals 13 residues. Germline assignment: CDR1 SGHVS and CDR2 FQNEAQ. The germline V and J ends were trimmed by 3 bases and 5 bases, with 10 bases remaining between them. The CDR3 coding sequence is TGTGCCAGCAGCTTCGGTGGGGATGAGACCCAGTACTTC. Translation gives CASSFGGDETQYF. The full variable domain, rest sourced from reference TRBV7-8 and TRBJ2-5, is GAGVSQSPRYKVAKRGQDVALRCDPISGHVSLFWYQQALGQGPEFLTYFQNEAQLDKSGLPSDRFFAERPEGSVSTLKIQRTQQEDSAVYLCASSFGGDETQYFGPGTRLLVL.

V is TRBV2 and J is TRBJ2-1, with 10 bases aligning to TRBD1. The germline V gene has CDR1 SNHLY and CDR2 FYNNEI. The V segment lost 9 bases and the J segment 4 bases; nucleotides outside the gene matches: 6. This CDR3 is built from 14 residues. The CDR3 loop reads CARGPGQGYNEQFF. The DNA for the CDR3 is TGTGCCAGGGGACCGGGACAGGGGTACAATGAGCAGTTCTTC. Full variable domain (outside the CDR3, taken from reference TRBV2 and TRBJ2-1): EPEVTQTPSHQVTQMGQEVILRCVPISNHLYFYWYRQILGQKVEFLVSFYNNEISEKSEIFDDQFSVERPDGSNFTLKIRSTKLEDSAMYFCARGPGQGYNEQFFGPGTRLTVL.

The J gene is TRBJ2-1, the V gene TRBV7-3, with no clear D. The V end was cut by 1 base, the J end by 8 bases, with 12 bases between. Germline V CDR1 and CDR2: SGHTA, FQGTGA. The CDR3 is 14 residues long. The CDR3 nucleotides read TGTGCCAGCAGCTTAAGGATGGGGTCCGATGAGCAGTTCTTC. Its protein is CASSLRMGSDEQFF.

This clonotype was seen a handful of times. The rearrangement uses TRBV4-2 and TRBJ2-1; 13 nucleotides line up with TRBD2. Trimming removed 4 bases from V and 6 bases from J; junction bases left unmatched: 18. Per the germline V gene, CDR1 is LGHNA and CDR2 is YNFKEQ. The CDR3 covers 20 residues. The CDR3 sequence is CASSPEELLAGGPSVNEQFF. CDR3 in DNA: TGTGCCAGCAGCCCAGAAGAATTACTAGCGGGGGGGCCCTCGGTCAATGAGCAGTTCTTC.

There are a few counts of this clonotype. The V call is TRBV30, the J call TRBJ2-1; 12 bases line up with TRBD1. Germline V gene lookup returns CDR1 GTSNPN and CDR2 SVGIG (reference sequence). The CDR3 totals 15 residues. V shed 5 bases and J 8 bases; nucleotides not matched to a gene: 10. CDR3 in DNA: TGTGCCTGGGCAGGAGGGACAGGGGGCTATGATGAGCAGTTCTTC. Residues: CAWAGGTGGYDEQFF.

The V gene is TRBV21-1, the J gene TRBJ2-6; the DNA was not compared with TRBD1, the D call given in the table. TRBV21-1 is shown as a pseudogene. This CDR3 contains 16 residues. CDR3 in amino acids: CASSNCPGPCPNVLTF. The CDR3 region has the DNA TGTGCCAGCAGCAACTGTCCGGGGCCATGCCCCAACGTCCTGACTTTC.

A few counts support this clonotype. CDR3 protein: CASSPDDRIWSRNEQFF. CDR3 coding DNA: TGTGCCAGCAGCCCCGACGACCGGATCTGGTCTAGAAATGAGCAGTTCTTC. V gene TRBV3-1 combines with J gene TRBJ2-1, with D hard to call. The germline V gene has CDR1 LGHDT and CDR2 YNNKEL (reference sequence). The length of the CDR3 is 17 residues. Trimming pared 4 bases from V and 7 bases from J, leaving 23 bases between.

This clonotype was found a few times. The V and J genes are TRBV27 and TRBJ1-1; D unresolved. CDR3 size: 14 residues. Germline lookup yields CDR1 MNHEY and CDR2 SMNVEV (reference sequence). V shed 2 bases and J shed 10 bases, with 17 bases lying between them. CDR3: CASSLDYRTLTAFF. Written as DNA, the CDR3 is TGTGCCAGCAGTTTAGACTACCGAACACTGACAGCTTTCTTT.

The CDR3 region is CSVGGGESGTNYGYTF. The CDR3 nucleotides read TGCAGCGTTGGGGGGGGTGAATCGGGCACCAACTATGGCTACACCTTC. The chain uses TRBV29-1 and TRBJ1-2; D is perhaps TRBD1 (5 bases). V was clipped by 4 bases and J by 2 bases, with 20 bases between them. From germline, CDR1 is SQVTM and CDR2 ANQGSEA. The CDR3 totals 16 residues. Combining the CDR3 with reference TRBV29-1 and TRBJ1-2 gives the whole variable domain SAVISQKPSRDICQRGTSLTIQCQVDSQVTMMFWYRQQPGQSLTLIATANQGSEATYESGFVIDKFPISRPNLTFSTLTVSNMSPEDSSIYLCSVGGGESGTNYGYTFGSGTRLTVV.

J is TRBJ1-4 and V is TRBV27; D is undetermined. The CDR3 is 14 amino acids. The V end was cut by 6 bases, the J end by 14 bases, with 22 bases between. Germline CDR1 is MNHEY and CDR2 is SMNVEV (reference sequence). The CDR3 is CASSLGSPTSGLFF. DNA for the CDR3: TGTGCCAGCAGCCTAGGGTCCCCGACAAGTGGTCTGTTTTTT.

This clonotype was detected only a few times. The junction differs from germline at one of its ends, possibly a read error. This chain joins TRBV4-3 and TRBJ2-5; D gene unclear. Germline CDR1 LGHNA, CDR2 YSLEER. The CDR3 length is 15 residues. CDR3 loop: CTSSPRIHPLETQYF. The CDR3 region has the DNA TGCACCAGCAGCCCGAGGATCCACCCTCTGGAGACCCAGTACTTC.

About this clonotype itself: At one end, the junction sequence differs from germline, possibly due to a read error. V is TRBV7-2 and J is TRBJ2-7; D unclear. Per the germline V gene, CDR1 is SGHTA and CDR2 is FQGNSA. CDR3 size: 13 residues. CDR3 protein: CAGSRTWDYEQYF. The CDR3 bases are TGTGCCGGCAGCCGTACATGGGACTACGAGCAGTACTTC.